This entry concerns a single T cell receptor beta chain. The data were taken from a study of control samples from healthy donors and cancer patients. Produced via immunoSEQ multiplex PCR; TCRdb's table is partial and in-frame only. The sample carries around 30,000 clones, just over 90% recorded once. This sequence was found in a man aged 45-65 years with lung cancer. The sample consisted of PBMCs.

The CDR3 DNA follows: TGTGCCAGCAGTACCAGGTGGACAGGGGCAGTGGAGACCCAGTACTTC. This sequence encodes CASSTRWTGAVETQYF. The J gene is TRBJ2-5, the V gene TRBV28; 9 positions agree with TRBD1. The germline gives CDR1 MDHEN, CDR2 SYDVKM. The CDR3 contains 16 residues. Germline trimming cut 5 bases from V and 5 bases from J; bases unmatched to any gene: 12.